The T cell receptor (beta chain) under discussion was sequenced for a study of T cell repertoires in cytomegalovirus infection (dated by TCRdb to about 2019). Study-level background: Peptide stimulations targeted recently identified HLA-C-restricted CMV epitopes, whose presentation resists viral immunomodulation, together with well-studied HLA-B-restricted epitopes. Donor HLA type was relevant to the analysis, because carriage of CMV infection together with the matching HLA type was indicated by public TCR beta signatures. Study-wide conclusions, independent of this receptor: In both this cohort and an independent cohort of a few hundred donors, the cumulative frequency of public TCR beta family members distinguished carriers of CMV infection plus the relevant HLA type. In the ex vivo response, HLA-C-restricted CMV-specific TCR beta clonotypes were dominant, and in two of eight donors the single most frequent clonotype came from this HLA-C-restricted group.

From the cysteine through the phenylalanine, the CDR3 covers 16 amino acids. Of the read, only the CDR3 DNA is kept; its 48 bases are in frame from base 1. CDR1 and CDR2 were assigned from the germline V gene (reference sequence) as SEHNR and FQNEAQ. V is pruned by 4 bases and J by 5 bases, leaving 11 bases of the junction without a gene match. Sequencing was carried out with an Illumina HiSeq 1500. Using fastp trimming at Q25 and MiXCR clonotype assembly, TCRdb reanalyzed the public sequencing data and kept in-frame beta chains. CDR3 protein duplicates are merged, each entry listing the most common genes and DNA. Here the sample has 750,000 to 950,000 distinct CDR3 sequences; just under 30% occur a single time. The ten largest clones represent around 13% of the sample. Interpreted using the paper, the treatment or condition label stands for: in vitro stimulation with specific CMV peptide epitopes to enrich CMV-specific T cells.

In the case of this clonotype: Which antigen it targets is not known. No clone much larger than this one lies a single base away; base qualities are absent.

The rearrangement combines TRBV7-9 with TRBJ2-5, with 9 middle bases fitting TRBD1. The receptor's source is a human donor in good health (CMV status not recorded). Some clones in this sample may be carry-over from other donors' samples. Sequences were derived from cultured CD8+ T cells from PBMCs, sampled from culture after CMV antigen stimulation. CDR3 protein: CASSSENNRGRETQYF. The DNA is as follows: TGTGCCAGCAGCTCGGAAAACAACAGGGGGCGGGAGACCCAGTACTTC.